The subject of this entry is one T cell receptor (beta chain). The antigen remains undetermined. These data belong to a study of cytomegalovirus exposure and HLA in healthy donors. Study-wide results and caveats: High specificity and sensitivity for cytomegalovirus status were reported for the classifier. Links to common viral pathogens appeared, in a later analysis, for several of the most significant clusters. Indistinguishable V segments, including TRBV6-2 and TRBV6-3, were excluded. Later examination showed HLA-associated TCR beta chains had greater clonal expansion than equally common others.

Trimming pared 3 bases from V and 7 bases from J, leaving 16 bases between. CDR1 SGHRS and CDR2 YFSETQ come from the germline V gene. The CDR3 is 14 residues long. The PCR employed 60 Vbeta primers together with 13 Jbeta primers. TCRdb's table, derived via immunoSEQ multiplex PCR, lists solely in-frame clones and lacks some. The data hold roughly 220,000 clones, with roughly 80% observed a single time. The TCR sequence derives from a man over 45 in good health and CMV-seronegative. Material for sequencing was PBMCs. The gene calls are TRBV5-1 and TRBJ1-1; D possibly corresponds to TRBD1 (5 bases). The CDR3 loop reads CASSWTYGQGEAFF. The CDR3 DNA sequence: TGCGCCAGCAGCTGGACCTACGGCCAGGGTGAAGCTTTCTTT.